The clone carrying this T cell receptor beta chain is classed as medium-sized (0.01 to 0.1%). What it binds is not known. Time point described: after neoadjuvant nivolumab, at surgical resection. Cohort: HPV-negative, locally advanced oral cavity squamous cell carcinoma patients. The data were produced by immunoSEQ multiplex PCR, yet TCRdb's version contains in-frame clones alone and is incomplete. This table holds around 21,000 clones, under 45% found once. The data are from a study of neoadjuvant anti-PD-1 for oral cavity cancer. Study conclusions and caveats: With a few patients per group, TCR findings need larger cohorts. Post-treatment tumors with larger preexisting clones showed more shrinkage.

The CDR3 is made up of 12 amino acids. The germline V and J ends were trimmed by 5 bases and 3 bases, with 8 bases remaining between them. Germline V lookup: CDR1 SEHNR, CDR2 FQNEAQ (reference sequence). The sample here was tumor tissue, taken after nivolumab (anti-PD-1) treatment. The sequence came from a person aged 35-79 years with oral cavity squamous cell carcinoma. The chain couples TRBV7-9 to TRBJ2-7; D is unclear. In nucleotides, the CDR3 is TGTGCCAGCAGCACGGGTGTCTACGAGCAGTACTTC. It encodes CASSTGVYEQYF.